These 10 T cell receptor beta chains were sequenced from one sample in a study of T cells in Graves' hyperthyroidism and ophthalmopathy. RNA transcripts yielded amplified TCR beta CDR3 regions. First-round RT-PCR with HTBI primers amplified the TCR CDR3 region. A single record per CDR3 protein comes from TCRdb applying MiXCR to the multiplex PCR reads. Among some 250,000 distinct CDR3 sequences, 13% to 15% were seen once, and the ten largest hold approximately 12%. The sample was blood. These receptors came from a middle-aged woman with Graves' hyperthyroidism that later progressed to Graves' ophthalmopathy.

This clonotype was observed many times. This chain joins TRBV10-3 and TRBJ2-3, with a possible D match to TRBD1 (6 bases). The CDR3 totals 12 residues. The germline CDR1 and CDR2 sequences are ENHRY and SYGVKD. Trimming took 11 bases from V and 1 from J, leaving 10 bases between them. CDR3 nucleotide sequence: TGTGCCGCAGGGGACCGCACAGATACGCAGTATTTT. Its translation is CAAGDRTDTQYF.

The chain links TRBV12-3 or TRBV12-4 to TRBJ2-2, with no clear D. The CDR3 is made up of 14 amino acids. Trimming left V 3 bases short and J 8 bases short, with 13 bases between. CDR3 region: CASSFRPAGGELFF. The CDR3 coding sequence is TGTGCCAGCAGTTTTCGCCCTGCAGGTGGGGAGCTGTTTTTT.

For this clonotype: A much more abundant neighbour one base away suggests this may be a read error. The chain recombines TRBV11-3 with TRBJ2-7; TRBD2 agrees at 8 bases. J gave up 0 bases and V 5 bases, and 6 bases lay outside the gene matches. The length of the CDR3 is 15 residues. Germline CDR1 SGHNT, CDR2 YENEEA. In DNA form, the CDR3 reads TGTGCCAGCAGCCTCGGCGGGAGGCTCTCCTACGAGCAGTACTTC. Amino acid sequence: CASSLGGRLSYEQYF.

There are many counts of this clonotype. J is TRBJ2-3 and V is TRBV11-3, with no clear D. In germline, CDR1 is SGHNT, CDR2 YENEEA. The CDR3 sequence is 13 residues long. V was pared by 1 base and J by 5 bases, with 7 bases between. The CDR3: CASSLGRVDTQYF. The DNA for the CDR3 is TGTGCCAGCAGCTTAGGGAGAGTAGATACGCAGTATTTT.

This clonotype was detected many times. This chain connects TRBV28 to TRBJ1-3; D possibly corresponds to TRBD1 (6 bases). Germline CDR1 and CDR2: MDHEN and SYDVKM. V was shortened by 6 bases and J by 1 base, with 13 bases between the two germline ends. The CDR3 runs to 15 residues. Here the CDR3 reads CASSSGDKSGNTIYF. DNA for the CDR3: TGTGCCAGCAGCTCCGGGGACAAGTCTGGAAACACCATATATTTT.

This clonotype was observed once. The chain links TRBV11-2 to TRBJ2-6; D unresolved. Trimming took off 5 bases at V and 0 bases at J, with 5 bases between the two ends. The CDR3 covers 14 residues. The germline gives CDR1 SGHAT, CDR2 FQNNGV. The CDR3 coding sequence is TGTGCCAGCAGCCCGGTCTCTGGGGCCAACGTCCTGACTTTC. As protein: CASSPVSGANVLTF.

With respect to this clonotype: This sequence may be a read error, since a much larger clone differs from it by one base. The chain links TRBV24-1 to TRBJ2-1, with D possibly matching TRBD1 (5 bases). This CDR3 is built from 15 residues. Trimming shortened V by 3 bases and J by 1 base, and 9 bases separated the two germline ends. From germline, CDR1 is KGHDR and CDR2 SFDVKD. In nucleotides, the CDR3 is TGTGCCACCAGTGATCAGGGCAGATCCTACAATGAGCAGTTCTTC. As protein: CATSDQGRSYNEQFF.

This clonotype has at least ten counts. The chain combines TRBV20-1 with TRBJ2-7, with 7 nucleotides matching TRBD2. The germline V gene has CDR1 DFQATT and CDR2 SNEGSKA (reference sequence). CDR3 length equals 15 residues. V lost 5 bases to trimming and J lost 5 bases; unmatched junction nucleotides: 15. As DNA, the CDR3 is TGCAGTGCTCGAACGAGGGCGGGAGTTGACAACGAGCAGTACTTC. Its protein product is CSARTRAGVDNEQYF.

In its sample, this clonotype was seen many times. The chain couples TRBV7-9 to TRBJ2-1, with a tentative D call TRBD1 (7 bases). Trimming took 11 bases from V and 7 from J, leaving 18 bases between them. This CDR3 has 13 amino acids. The V gene's germline CDR1 is SEHNR and CDR2 FQNEAQ (reference sequence). The CDR3 sequence is CAGSTGAGNEQFF. Here the CDR3 DNA reads TGTGCCGGATCAACAGGGGCGGGAAATGAGCAGTTCTTC. The variable domain in full, with the rest retrieved from reference TRBV7-9 and TRBJ2-1, is DTGVSQNPRHKITKRGQNVTFRCDPISEHNRLYWYRQTLGQGPEFLTYFQNEAQLEKSRLLSDRFSAERPKGSFSTLEIQRTEQGDSAMYLCAGSTGAGNEQFFGPGTRLTVL.

In its sample, this clonotype was seen many times. The CDR3 nucleotides read TGTGCCAGCAGTGAACCGGGACAGGCTAACTATGGCTACACCTTC. As protein: CASSEPGQANYGYTF. The rearrangement uses TRBV6-1 and TRBJ1-2, with TRBD1 matching over 8 bases. The ends lost 2 bases at V and 0 bases at J; junction bases unmatched: 2. This CDR3 comprises 15 residues. Germline V CDR1 and CDR2: MNHNS, SASEGT.